The 14 T cell receptor beta chains presented below share a single source sample, sequenced in a study of Tregs in tolerant kidney transplant recipients. Measured with immunoSEQ multiplex PCR; TCRdb has only the in-frame clones, and not every one. Of tens of thousands of clones in the sample, roughly nine tenths were seen once. The sample comprised Tregs from blood. The receptors stem from a human donor in good health.

The chain links TRBV5-1 to TRBJ2-1, with TRBD2 matching 13 bases. This CDR3 has 15 residues. V shed 4 bases and J 7 bases; nucleotides not matched to a gene: 5. The V gene's germline CDR1 is SGHRS and CDR2 YFSETQ. In nucleotides, the CDR3 is TGCGCCAGCAGCATCGGACTAGCGGGGGCAAATGAGCAGTTCTTC. Translated, it gives CASSIGLAGANEQFF.

The chain has TRBV7-8 and TRBJ2-3; 11 nucleotides align to TRBD1. The CDR3 contains 15 residues. CDR1 SGHVS and CDR2 FQNEAQ come from the germline V gene. V lost 0 bases to trimming and J lost 7 bases; unmatched junction nucleotides: 3. CDR3 DNA: TGTGCCAGCAGCTTAGCCGGGACAGGGGGAAATACGCAGTATTTT. Its protein product is CASSLAGTGGNTQYF.

This sequence joins TRBV30 and TRBJ1-2, with D unclear. CDR1 and CDR2 from the germline V gene are GTSNPN and SVGIG (reference sequence). V was clipped by 0 bases and J by 7 bases, with 12 bases between them. The length of the CDR3 is 13 residues. The CDR3 nucleotides read TGTGCCTGGAGTGTGAGGAGGGTGAGTGGCTACACCTTC. Protein product: CAWSVRRVSGYTF.

The chain links TRBV6-1 to TRBJ2-5; D unresolved. The J call may be in error: the DNA end matches TRBJ2-7 better. The CDR3 has 15 residues. Germline V gives CDR1 MNHNS, CDR2 SASEGT. In DNA, the CDR3 is TGTGCCAGCAGTGAAGGGCCTGCGAGCTCCTACGAGCAGTACTTC. Residues: CASSEGPASSYEQYF.

This chain links TRBV5-6 with TRBJ2-1, with 15 positions matching TRBD2. V dropped 2 bases and J dropped 7; count of bases not matched to a gene: 7. Germline CDR1 and CDR2: SGHDT and YYEEEE. CDR3 length equals 17 residues. The CDR3 is CASSFRTSGRGWNEQFF. The CDR3 nucleotides read TGTGCCAGCAGCTTCCGGACTAGCGGGAGGGGGTGGAATGAGCAGTTCTTC.

CDR3 nucleotide sequence: TGTGCCACCAGCAGAGCCCCGGGACTAGCGTTATACGAGCAGTACTTC. It yields the protein CATSRAPGLALYEQYF. The chain is built from TRBV15 and TRBJ2-7; 10 bases are a match to TRBD2. The CDR3 has 16 amino acids. The germline CDR1 and CDR2 sequences are LNHNV and YYDKDF (reference sequence). V was clipped by 1 base and J by 4 bases; unmatched bases: 7. Variable domain in full (rest from reference TRBV15 and TRBJ2-7): DAMVIQNPRYQVTQFGKPVTLSCSQTLNHNVMYWYQQKSSQAPKLLFHYYDKDFNNEADTPDNFQSRRPNTSFCFLDIRSPGLGDTAMYLCATSRAPGLALYEQYFGPGTRLTVT.

The chain has TRBV27 and TRBJ2-6; 7 nucleotides line up with TRBD1. The CDR3 totals 18 residues. Germline CDR1 is MNHEY and CDR2 is SMNVEV (reference sequence). V was clipped by 2 bases and J by 0 bases; unmatched bases: 7. The CDR3 is CASSLVSGQSSGANVLTF. CDR3 in DNA: TGTGCCAGCAGTTTAGTTTCGGGACAGTCCTCTGGGGCCAACGTCCTGACTTTC.

This sequence joins TRBV19 and TRBJ1-2, with D tentatively TRBD1 (6 bases). CDR3 size: 13 residues. V was trimmed by 8 bases and J by 3 bases, leaving 13 bases between them. Germline V CDR1 and CDR2: LNHDA, SQIVND (reference sequence). Here the CDR3 DNA reads TGTGCCAGTTCCGCGACAGGTCACTATGGCTACACCTTC. The encoded protein is CASSATGHYGYTF.

With respect to this clone: An end of the junction differs from the germline gene, which may be a read error. The identical CDR3 is also encoded by other nucleotide sequences in the sample. This sequence joins TRBV5-1 and TRBJ1-2, with a tentative D call TRBD1 (5 bases). The CDR3 extends over 13 amino acids. CDR1 and CDR2 from the germline V gene are SGHRS and YFSETQ. The CDR3 coding sequence is TGCGCCAGCACCGGGACGGCTGACTATGGTTACACCTTC. Translation gives CASTGTADYGYTF.

J is TRBJ1-3 and V is TRBV7-9; D remains unclear. Trimming cost V 3 bases and J 4 bases, with 7 bases left between them. The CDR3 totals 13 residues. Germline CDR1 SEHNR, CDR2 FQNEAQ (reference sequence). CDR3: CASSLSQGNTIYF. DNA for the CDR3: TGTGCCAGCAGCTTGAGTCAAGGAAACACCATATATTTT.

The J gene is TRBJ1-5, the V gene TRBV7-2; TRBD1 agrees at 7 bases. In germline, CDR1 is SGHTA, CDR2 FQGNSA. The V segment lost 4 bases and the J segment 6 bases; nucleotides outside the gene matches: 6. The CDR3 is 14 residues long. The CDR3: CASSSQGMSQPQHF. For the CDR3, the DNA is TGTGCCAGCAGCTCACAGGGGATGAGTCAGCCCCAGCATTTT.

V is TRBV2 and J is TRBJ2-7, with 12 bases matching TRBD2. This CDR3 comprises 16 residues. Trimming cost V 8 bases and J 5 bases; bases outside gene matches: 13. The germline V gene encodes CDR1 SNHLY and CDR2 FYNNEI. The CDR3 DNA reads as TGTGCCAGCGAAGAACCTCGACTAGCGGGAGCGGACGAGCAGTACTTC. Amino acids: CASEEPRLAGADEQYF.

CDR3 coding DNA: TGTGCCAGCAGCTTCTTCGGGGCCGATACGCAGTATTTT. Translating it yields CASSFFGADTQYF. The chain has TRBV5-4 and TRBJ2-3; D might be TRBD1 or TRBD2, each matching 5 bases. Trimming removed 2 bases from V and 6 bases from J, with 10 bases in between. This CDR3 is 13 amino acids long. Germline-derived CDR1 and CDR2 are SGHNT and YYREEE (reference sequence).

The chain combines TRBV6-5 with TRBJ1-1; no definite D call. The germline V and J ends were trimmed by 8 bases and 11 bases, with 15 bases remaining between them. In germline, CDR1 is MNHEY, CDR2 SVGAGI. The length of the CDR3 is 11 residues. CDR3 bases: TGTGCCAGCCTCTCGGCGGCGAGGGCTTTCTTT. Translation gives CASLSAARAFF.